Below are 25 T cell receptor beta chains sequenced from a single sample in a study of blood T cells in healthy people across ages. The second PCR ran roughly 6 to 11 cycles with a sample-barcoded 5' primer and J-beta primers. MiXCR, run by TCRdb on the 5' RACE reads, gives a single entry per CDR3 protein. This table holds around 650,000 distinct CDR3 sequences, 35% to 50% found once. The material sequenced was blood. These receptors originate from a man aged 80 or over in good health.

This rearrangement joins TRBV5-6 to TRBJ2-3; 7 bases are a match to TRBD2. Germline values: CDR1 SGHDT, CDR2 YYEEEE. CDR3 length equals 16 residues. The V gene end was trimmed by 4 bases and the J gene end by 0 bases; junction bases not matched to a gene: 8. The CDR3 sequence is CASSKLAEGSTDTQYF. The CDR3 DNA reads as TGTGCCAGCAGCAAGCTAGCGGAGGGTAGCACAGATACGCAGTATTTT.

This clonotype came up a few times. J is TRBJ2-7 and V is TRBV7-2; 7 bases agree with TRBD2. V lost 2 bases, J lost 0 bases, and 7 bases stayed unmatched. The CDR3 loop spans 16 amino acids. CDR1 is SGHTA, CDR2 FQGNSA, per germline. The DNA of the CDR3 is TGTGCCAGCAGCTTAAATGGCGGGAGCGTCTCCTACGAGCAGTACTTC. This translates into CASSLNGGSVSYEQYF.

Concerning this clonotype itself: Given a much more abundant clone one base away, this may be a read error. The rearrangement links TRBV5-1 to TRBJ2-5; no clear D gene. Trimming cost V 4 bases and J 5 bases, with 15 bases left between them. The CDR3 extends over 14 amino acids. Germline CDR1 SGHRS, CDR2 YFSETQ. CDR3 bases: TGCGCCAGCAGCGTAGACTCCCTGGGGGAGACCCAGTACTTC. Translation gives CASSVDSLGETQYF.

Concerning this clonotype itself: One end of the junction is discordant with germline, which a read error may explain. This chain links TRBV7-2 with TRBJ1-2; weak D call: TRBD1 (5 bases). CDR1 SGHTA and CDR2 FQGNSA come from the germline V gene. This CDR3 is 14 amino acids long. CDR3 bases: TGTGCCAGCAGCTCGGGGGTTAGGAACTATGACTACACCTTC. This codes for CASSSGVRNYDYTF.

The CDR3 loop is CSVRGRQGMTEAFF. The DNA for the CDR3 is TGCAGTGTCCGCGGGCGACAGGGGATGACTGAAGCTTTCTTT. The rearrangement links TRBV20-1 to TRBJ1-1; 8 nucleotides agree with TRBD1. V shed 7 bases and J 5 bases; nucleotides not matched to a gene: 12. This CDR3 has 14 residues. Germline-derived CDR1 and CDR2 are DFQATT and SNEGSKA (reference sequence).

This clonotype occurred a few times. This chain links TRBV4-1 with TRBJ1-5; D gene unclear. Trimming pared 3 bases from V and 7 bases from J, leaving 13 bases between. CDR1 and CDR2 from the germline V gene are MGHRA and YSYEKL. This CDR3 spans 14 amino acids. The CDR3 DNA reads as TGCGCCAGCAGCCACCCCGGTTCGTCGCAGCCCCAGCATTTT. Protein sequence: CASSHPGSSQPQHF.

In this sample, this clonotype turned up once. The V and J genes are TRBV6-2 or TRBV6-3 and TRBJ2-2; no clear D. The CDR3 length is 13 residues. The germline gives CDR1 MNHEY, CDR2 SVGEGT. V lost 2 bases, J lost 7 bases, and 8 bases lay in between. The CDR3 nucleotides are TGTGCCAGCAGTTACCTCACTAACGGGGAGCTGTTTTTT. Translated: CASSYLTNGELFF.

The V and J genes are TRBV7-8 and TRBJ1-5; TRBD1 might be the D (5 bases). The germline V gene has CDR1 SGHVS and CDR2 FQNEAQ. The CDR3 runs 13 residues. V was shortened by 5 bases and J by 11 bases, with 16 bases between the two germline ends. Written as DNA, the CDR3 is TGTGCCAGCAGCCGCGCGGGGGGGTCATCCCAGCATTTT. It is translated as CASSRAGGSSQHF.

The gene calls are TRBV28 and TRBJ2-3; 8 bases fit TRBD1. V lost 5 bases, J lost 2 bases, and 6 bases stayed unmatched. The CDR3 runs 15 residues. The germline gives CDR1 MDHEN, CDR2 SYDVKM. The DNA for the CDR3 is TGTGCCAGCAGTCGACAGGGGACAATCACAGATACGCAGTATTTT. Translating gives CASSRQGTITDTQYF.

This chain links TRBV4-3 with TRBJ2-3, with TRBD1 matching over 7 bases. Germline CDR1 reads LGHNA; CDR2 reads YSLEER. The CDR3 has 14 amino acids. V lost 4 bases and J lost 6; bases outside the gene matches: 7. The CDR3 DNA reads TGCGCCAGCAGCCCCAGACAGGGCGTGGATACGCAGTATTTT. It codes for CASSPRQGVDTQYF.

The V gene is TRBV7-2, the J gene TRBJ2-5; 9 nucleotides agree with TRBD1. This CDR3 spans 18 amino acids. V was pared by 5 bases and J by 4 bases, with 17 bases of the junction left unmatched. Per the germline V gene, CDR1 is SGHTA and CDR2 is FQGNSA. The CDR3 loop is CASSRGQGSRIGGETQYF. The CDR3 region has the DNA TGTGCCAGCAGCCGGGGACAGGGAAGTCGAATAGGAGGAGAGACCCAGTACTTC. Filled out from reference TRBV7-2 and TRBJ2-5, the complete variable domain reads GAGVSQSPSNKVTEKGKDVELRCDPISGHTALYWYRQSLGQGLEFLIYFQGNSAPDKSGLPSDRFSAERTGGSVSTLTIQRTQQEDSAVYLCASSRGQGSRIGGETQYFGPGTRLLVL.

The chain couples TRBV29-1 to TRBJ2-2, with a tentative D call TRBD1 (5 bases). This CDR3 has 14 amino acids. From germline, CDR1 is SQVTM and CDR2 ANQGSEA. V dropped 5 bases and J dropped 6 bases, with 16 bases sitting between them. The CDR3 region is CSVMGRSSSGELFF. The CDR3 DNA follows: TGCAGCGTTATGGGGCGGTCGAGTTCCGGGGAGCTGTTTTTT.

The chain links TRBV7-2 to TRBJ2-5; unclear D gene. The CDR3 length is 14 residues. V was cut by 2 bases and J by 5 bases, with 12 bases left in between. From germline, CDR1 is SGHTA and CDR2 FQGNSA. CDR3 bases: TGTGCCAGCAGCTTATATGGGGAAAGGGAGACCCAGTACTTC. Residues: CASSLYGERETQYF.

This clonotype was detected only a few times. This rearrangement joins TRBV12-3 or TRBV12-4 to TRBJ2-6; either TRBD1 or TRBD2 may fit D (5 bases each). This CDR3 is built from 14 residues. With 6 bases removed from V and 4 bases from J, the gap between germline ends came to 10 bases. The CDR3 nucleotides are TGTGCCAGCAGCCCCGGGGCGGGGGCCAACGTCCTGACTTTC. It yields the protein CASSPGAGANVLTF.

The CDR3 loop reads CASSFRGDRETQYF. CDR3 nucleotide sequence: TGTGCCAGCAGCTTTAGGGGGGACCGAGAGACCCAGTACTTC. The rearrangement links TRBV11-2 to TRBJ2-5; D tentatively fits TRBD1 or TRBD2 (6 bases each). CDR1 SGHAT and CDR2 FQNNGV come from the germline V gene. This CDR3 is built from 14 residues. Trimming shortened V by 3 bases and J by 4 bases, and 12 bases separated the two germline ends.

A single count supports this clonotype. The V call is TRBV20-1, the J call TRBJ2-7; TRBD2 matches at 12 bases. Germline CDR1 DFQATT, CDR2 SNEGSKA (reference sequence). This CDR3 has 20 amino acids. The trim removed 0 bases at V and 12 bases at J, leaving 27 bases unmatched. DNA of the CDR3: TGCAGTGCTAGAGATTCGTTTCGGCTAGCGGGGGGGATGGGGCAAGAGACACTGTACTTC. It yields the protein CSARDSFRLAGGMGQETLYF.

This clonotype was counted between two and nine times. The CDR3 DNA reads as TGTGCCAGCAGCGACTCGGGCAGGGTAGTCCTCTACGAGCAGTACTTC. Protein: CASSDSGRVVLYEQYF. The chain carries TRBV21-1 and TRBJ2-7; the D segment call TRBD1 is taken from the table without a DNA check. TRBV21-1 is a known pseudogene. This CDR3 contains 16 residues.

V is TRBV30 and J is TRBJ1-1, with D perhaps matching TRBD1 (5 bases). The CDR3 is 14 residues long. Germline lookup yields CDR1 GTSNPN and CDR2 SVGIG (reference sequence). Trimming shortened V by 1 base and J by 6 bases, and 15 bases separated the two germline ends. DNA for the CDR3: TGTGCCTGGAGTGCAGTGGGGGTGAGGGCTGAAGCTTTCTTT. The encoded protein is CAWSAVGVRAEAFF.

This clonotype was seen more than once but under ten times. Here the CDR3 DNA reads TGTGCCAGCAGCTTAGAGCGAGCAAGCTCCTACAATGAGCAGTTCTTC. Protein: CASSLERASSYNEQFF. The gene calls are TRBV7-2 and TRBJ2-1; D unresolved. V was pared by 1 base and J by 0 bases, with 10 bases between. CDR3 length equals 16 residues. The germline V gene encodes CDR1 SGHTA and CDR2 FQGNSA.

This clonotype has more than one count but fewer than ten. The chain carries TRBV27 and TRBJ1-1; D is unresolved. In germline, CDR1 is MNHEY, CDR2 SMNVEV (reference sequence). V lost 4 bases and J 0 bases, leaving 9 bases between the germline ends. The CDR3 totals 14 residues. In nucleotides, the CDR3 is TGTGCCAGCAGTTCTGGACTGGTGAACACTGAAGCTTTCTTT. It encodes CASSSGLVNTEAFF.

This clonotype has a count of ten or more. This chain connects TRBV7-2 to TRBJ2-1; D uncertain. The CDR3 has 14 amino acids. Trimming pared 1 base from V and 2 bases from J, leaving 6 bases between. Per germline, CDR1 SGHTA and CDR2 FQGNSA. The CDR3 is CASSLDRAYNEQFF. CDR3 bases: TGTGCCAGCAGCTTAGATAGGGCCTACAATGAGCAGTTCTTC.

The rearrangement links TRBV9 to TRBJ2-5; no firm D call. The CDR3 is 13 residues long. V was cut by 0 bases and J by 4 bases, with 7 bases left in between. Germline CDR1 reads SGDLS; CDR2 reads YYNGEE. The CDR3 nucleotides are TGTGCCAGCAGCGTAGAGGACCGAGAGACCCAGTACTTC. The encoded protein is CASSVEDRETQYF.

V usage is TRBV5-4 and J usage is TRBJ2-1; the match to TRBD1 covers 8 bases. The CDR3 is 16 amino acids. The germline gives CDR1 SGHNT, CDR2 YYREEE (reference sequence). Unmatched junction bases numbered 9, after V lost 5 bases and J lost 2 bases. Written as DNA, the CDR3 is TGTGCCAGCAGTCGAGGACAGGGCGGCCCCTACAATGAGCAGTTCTTC. Translation gives CASSRGQGGPYNEQFF.

This clonotype came up a few times. This chain joins TRBV29-1 and TRBJ1-2; D call uncertain. Trimming shortened V by 6 bases and J by 7 bases, and 12 bases separated the two germline ends. Germline CDR1 and CDR2: SQVTM and ANQGSEA. The CDR3 has 11 amino acids. The CDR3 DNA sequence: TGCAGCGTAACGGATGCTTTTGGCTACACCTTC. Its translation: CSVTDAFGYTF.

This clonotype was picked up a small number of times. V gene TRBV5-4 combines with J gene TRBJ1-2; weak D call: TRBD1 (5 bases). Germline-derived CDR1 and CDR2 are SGHNT and YYREEE (reference sequence). The CDR3 totals 16 residues. Between the trimmed V and J ends, which lost 1 base and 7 bases, there was a span of 20 bases. CDR3 protein: CASSLWFEGTSRGYTF. CDR3 sequence (DNA): TGTGCCAGCAGCTTGTGGTTTGAGGGGACCTCGCGTGGCTACACCTTC.